The 11 T cell receptor beta chains below come from one sample, sequenced in a study of T cell responses to AZD1222 COVID-19 vaccine. Sequencing used immunoSEQ multiplex PCR; TCRdb keeps in-frame clones, though not all of them. The data contain roughly 200,000 clones, approximately 89% of them singletons. The specimen was peripheral blood, collected 28 days after the second AZD1222 dose. These receptors were obtained from an adult who received the AZD1222 COVID-19 vaccine.

This clone turned up a few times. The V call is TRBV5-4, the J call TRBJ1-2; D unclear. The CDR3 consists of 14 residues. CDR1 is SGHNT and CDR2 is YYREEE in the germline V gene (reference sequence). V was shortened by 2 bases and J by 1 base, with 9 bases between the two germline ends. CDR3 in amino acids: CASSFRAFNYGYTF. CDR3 sequence (DNA): TGTGCCAGCAGCTTTAGGGCCTTTAACTATGGCTACACCTTC.

This chain links TRBV14 with TRBJ2-2; a possible D gene is TRBD2 (6 bases). Germline assignment: CDR1 SGHDN and CDR2 FVKESK. The CDR3 consists of 18 residues. Deletions cut 4 bases from V and 4 bases from J, with 22 bases between. CDR3 loop: CASSRSLGGAFPTGELFF. The CDR3 DNA reads as TGTGCCAGCAGCCGTAGCCTAGGAGGGGCCTTCCCCACCGGGGAGCTGTTTTTT.

This rearrangement joins TRBV5-1 to TRBJ2-5; D perhaps matches TRBD1 (5 bases). V lost 7 bases and J 5 bases, leaving 18 bases between the germline ends. CDR3 length equals 14 residues. Germline V CDR1 and CDR2: SGHRS, YFSETQ. CDR3 region: CASCMGQPAETQYF. Here the CDR3 DNA reads TGCGCCAGCTGCATGGGGCAGCCGGCGGAGACCCAGTACTTC.

The chain employs TRBV5-1 and TRBJ2-7; D unclear. Trimming pared 5 bases from V and 4 bases from J, leaving 7 bases between. The CDR3 is made up of 11 amino acids. The germline CDR1 and CDR2 sequences are SGHRS and YFSETQ. CDR3 protein: CASSNVYEQYF. The CDR3 DNA is TGCGCCAGCAGTAATGTGTACGAGCAGTACTTC.

The chain combines TRBV4-3 with TRBJ2-2, with D uncertain. The CDR3 is 15 residues long. Deletions cut 0 bases from V and 0 bases from J, with 5 bases between. Germline V gene lookup returns CDR1 LGHNA and CDR2 YSLEER. DNA of the CDR3: TGCGCCAGCAGCCAAGATCTAGCGAACACCGGGGAGCTGTTTTTT. Protein: CASSQDLANTGELFF.

The rearrangement links TRBV5-4 to TRBJ1-2; maybe TRBD1 (6 bases). Trimming took off 0 bases at V and 3 bases at J, with 18 bases between the two ends. This CDR3 has 17 amino acids. Per the germline V gene, CDR1 is SGHNT and CDR2 is YYREEE (reference sequence). DNA for the CDR3: TGTGCCAGCAGCTTGGTGGGGGCGGACAGCCCGGACTATGGCTACACCTTC. Amino acid sequence: CASSLVGADSPDYGYTF.

The gene calls are TRBV19 and TRBJ2-2; D unresolved. Germline CDR1 is LNHDA and CDR2 is SQIVND (reference sequence). The CDR3 length is 15 residues. The ends were cut back, 1 base at V and 0 bases at J, with 6 bases in the middle. The CDR3: CASSIAGTNTGELFF. The CDR3 DNA is TGTGCCAGTAGTATAGCTGGGACGAACACCGGGGAGCTGTTTTTT.

The J gene is TRBJ2-3, the V gene TRBV29-1, with 13 nucleotides matching TRBD2. The CDR3 runs to 13 residues. The junction had 0 bases not matched to a gene; V was cut back by 6 bases and J by 3 bases. The germline V gene encodes CDR1 SQVTM and CDR2 ANQGSEA. The CDR3 here is CSVTSGGTDTQYF. CDR3 DNA sequence: TGCAGCGTGACTAGCGGGGGGACAGATACGCAGTATTTT.

The genes are TRBV4-1 and TRBJ1-2; TRBD1 is a possible D gene (6 bases). This CDR3 contains 15 residues. Germline V gene data show CDR1 as MGHRA and CDR2 as YSYEKL. V dropped 2 bases and J dropped 4 bases, with 14 bases sitting between them. CDR3 sequence (DNA): TGCGCCAGCAGCCAACTCGACAGGCTACGCTATGGCTACACCTTC. It codes for CASSQLDRLRYGYTF.

The genes are TRBV28 and TRBJ1-1; D is unresolved. Trimming removed 7 bases at V and 1 base at J, with 10 bases between. Germline V lookup: CDR1 MDHEN, CDR2 SYDVKM. The CDR3 sequence is 13 residues long. CDR3 coding DNA: TGTGCCAGCAACCGACAAACGAACACTGAAGCTTTCTTT. Residues: CASNRQTNTEAFF.

The rearrangement links TRBV21-1 to TRBJ2-3; the table's D call TRBD2 went unverified against the DNA. TRBV21-1 corresponds to a pseudogene. The CDR3 runs 16 residues. CDR3 in amino acids: CASSKARLAATDTQYF. The CDR3 DNA is TGTGCCAGCAGCAAAGCGAGACTAGCGGCCACAGATACGCAGTATTTT.